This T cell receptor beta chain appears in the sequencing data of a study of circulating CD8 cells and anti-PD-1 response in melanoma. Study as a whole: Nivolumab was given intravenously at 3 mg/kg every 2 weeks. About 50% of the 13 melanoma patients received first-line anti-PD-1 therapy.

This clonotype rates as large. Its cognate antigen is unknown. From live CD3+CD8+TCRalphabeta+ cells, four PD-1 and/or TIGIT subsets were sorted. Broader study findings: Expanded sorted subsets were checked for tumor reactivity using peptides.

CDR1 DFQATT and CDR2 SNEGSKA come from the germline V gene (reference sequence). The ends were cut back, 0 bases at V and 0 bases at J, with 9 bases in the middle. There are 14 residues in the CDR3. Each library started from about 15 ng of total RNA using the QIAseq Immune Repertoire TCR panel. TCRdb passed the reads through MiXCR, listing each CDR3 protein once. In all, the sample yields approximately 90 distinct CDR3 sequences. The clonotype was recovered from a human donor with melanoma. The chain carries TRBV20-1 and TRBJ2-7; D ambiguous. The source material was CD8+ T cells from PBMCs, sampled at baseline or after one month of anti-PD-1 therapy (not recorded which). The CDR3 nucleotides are TGCAGTGCTAGAGATGCCGGAGCCTCCTACGAGCAGTACTTC. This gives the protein CSARDAGASYEQYF.